The TCR beta chain described here comes from a study of cytomegalovirus exposure and HLA in healthy donors. As for the study in general: The roughly 130 validation repertoires were reported in a later analysis to have been generated on the same platform as the roughly 720 first-cohort repertoires.

Libraries were prepared by immunoSEQ multiplex PCR; TCRdb keeps only in-frame clonotypes and omits some of them. Found here are roughly 300,000 clones, roughly 89% of them singletons; the top ten hold around 0.84%. With respect to this clone: Other nucleotide sequences from this sample produce the same CDR3.

The CDR3 sequence is 18 residues long. CDR1 is LGHNA and CDR2 is YSLEER in the germline V gene. V dropped 4 bases and J dropped 1; count of bases not matched to a gene: 6. The source of this sequence is a woman between 18 and 30 years old in good health and CMV-seronegative. Sequenced input: PBMCs. This chain connects TRBV4-3 to TRBJ2-1; TRBD2 agrees at 14 bases. The CDR3 region is CASSRGLAGGSSYNEQFF. The CDR3 DNA is TGCGCCAGCAGCCGAGGACTAGCGGGAGGATCTTCCTACAATGAGCAGTTCTTC.